This T cell receptor (beta chain) was profiled in a study of regulatory T cells in long-lasting Graves disease. Germline trimming cut 5 bases from V and 0 bases from J; bases unmatched to any gene: 10. CDR3 length: 17 amino acids. The germline V gene has CDR1 MDHEN and CDR2 SYDVKM. As for time point: newly diagnosed GD, antithyroid drugs for less than 3 months. The authors made the TCR library using RNA they extracted from PBMCs. A peripheral blood sample, 7 to 9.5 milliliters in volume, was drawn into EDTA tubes. Arm-PCR of CDR3 regions and iRepertoire HTBI primers were the basis on which TCR beta libraries were built. The authors' processing: Segment identification across samples yielded about 60 TRBV and fewer than 15 TRBJ segments. TCRdb recomputed calls from the multiplex PCR reads with MiXCR, one row per CDR3 protein. These V and J calls derive from TCRdb rather than the authors' analysis. The sample consists of about 620,000 distinct CDR3 sequences, 16% of them appearing once.

Regarding the study as a whole: Among persistent patients, a larger number of public clonotypes were shared (around 3,000) than among newly diagnosed patients (roughly 970).

This clonotype was detected many times. Its target is not known. Separately, the same data were catalogued under a study of T cells in Graves' hyperthyroidism and ophthalmopathy.

The chain recombines TRBV28 with TRBJ2-7; TRBD1 matches at 10 bases. This material consisted of peripheral blood mononuclear cells (PBMCs), taken at new diagnosis, from a patient treated with antithyroid drugs. The clonotype was recovered from a woman aged 25-40 years with Graves disease. The CDR3 protein is CASSLLGTGARSYEQYF. The CDR3 DNA reads as TGTGCCAGCAGTCTACTTGGGACAGGGGCGCGCTCCTACGAGCAGTACTTC.